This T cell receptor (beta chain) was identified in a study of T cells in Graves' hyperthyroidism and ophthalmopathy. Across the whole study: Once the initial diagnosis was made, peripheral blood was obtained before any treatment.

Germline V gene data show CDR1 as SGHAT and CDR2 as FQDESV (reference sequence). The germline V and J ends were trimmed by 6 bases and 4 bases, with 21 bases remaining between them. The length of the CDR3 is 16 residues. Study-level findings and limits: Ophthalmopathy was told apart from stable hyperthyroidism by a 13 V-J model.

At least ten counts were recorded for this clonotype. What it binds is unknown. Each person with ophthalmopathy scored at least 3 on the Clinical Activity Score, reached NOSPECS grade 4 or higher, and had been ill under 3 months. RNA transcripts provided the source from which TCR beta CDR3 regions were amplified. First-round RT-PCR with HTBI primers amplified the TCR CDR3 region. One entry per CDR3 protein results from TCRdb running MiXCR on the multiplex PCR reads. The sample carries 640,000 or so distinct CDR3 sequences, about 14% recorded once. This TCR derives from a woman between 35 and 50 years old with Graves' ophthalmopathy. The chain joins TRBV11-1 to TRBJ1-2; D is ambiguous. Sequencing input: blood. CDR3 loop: CASSSTQVGLSYGYTF. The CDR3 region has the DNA TGTGCCAGCAGTTCCACCCAAGTAGGACTGTCCTATGGCTACACCTTC.